This T cell receptor beta chain was captured by sequencing in a study of OX40 agonist ivuxolimab in advanced cancers. In the study overall: Ivuxolimab was a fully human IgG2 agonistic monoclonal antibody targeting the costimulatory receptor OX40 (CD134). Intravenous ivuxolimab was administered to patients every 2 weeks at six dose levels: 0.01, 0.1, 0.3, 1.5, 3 and 10 mg/kg. Among the 50 to 55 dose-escalation patients, 19 had hepatocellular carcinoma, roughly 15 melanoma, 9 renal cell carcinoma and 9 head and neck cancer. The dose-escalation cohort was around 84% male with a mean age of about 54 years, ranging from roughly 23 to 90. Prior anti-PD-1, anti-PD-L1 or anti-CTLA-4 therapy was permitted, and checkpoint inhibitors had been received by less than 45% of dose-escalation patients. Partial responses were achieved by three dose-escalation patients, of whom one had hepatocellular carcinoma and two had cutaneous melanoma. Peripheral TCRbeta sequencing was intended to test whether TCR sequence diversity was altered and clonal T-cell expansion was caused by ivuxolimab. The paper describes the monotherapy dose-escalation part (N of about 55 patients) of the phase I trial of ivuxolimab.

The trial excluded patients who had a history of autoimmune disease or were on systemic immunosuppression. In every dose cohort, peripheral blood was drawn for TCR sequencing at baseline, cycle 4 day 1, and cycle 7 day 1. The samples were drawn from a first-in-human, open-label, multicenter phase I dose-escalation trial of ivuxolimab. Adults with locally advanced or metastatic melanoma, renal cell carcinoma, hepatocellular carcinoma or head and neck squamous cell carcinoma were enrolled in the trial. Before TCR sequencing, CD4+ and CD8+ T cells were separately sorted from peripheral blood. This clone is medium-sized (0.01 to 0.1%) in terms of sample share. The antigen this receptor binds is unknown. Base qualities are not provided; no much larger clone lies one nucleotide away. The full study reports these points: In the 0.1-3.0 mg/kg groups, partial responders had among the lowest normalized peripheral clonal expansion, particularly in CD8+ T cells. Low levels of normalized T-cell clonal expansion were also seen in some patients who did not respond. After ivuxolimab, expanded clones were on average more numerous among CD8+ T cells than among CD4+ T cells. Which antigens the clonally expanded peripheral T cells were specific for was not determined. At doses from 0.1 to 3.0 mg/kg, clonal expansion was seen in both CD4+ and CD8+ blood T cells between baseline and week 6.

Genomic DNA was extracted from sorted cells for sequencing of the TCRbeta CDR3 region. The immunoSEQ Assay was used for sequencing of TCRbeta CDR3 regions. TCRdb re-hosts the immuneACCESS table, in-frame sequences only. Its copies lack some clones; in the studies checked, an unresolved V gene accounts for under half of them, and the cause for the rest is not known. For this sample the table gives approximately 18,000 clones, of which around 80% were detected only once. Under 30% of the sample comes from the top ten. CDR1 and CDR2 were assigned from the germline V gene (reference sequence) as MNHNY and SVGAGI. The V and J ends are trimmed by 4 bases and 6 bases, leaving 12 bases between them. The CDR3, from cysteine to phenylalanine, totals 13 residues. Just CDR3 DNA is preserved here, 39 bases in frame from base 1.

Rearrangement joined TRBV6-6 to TRBJ1-1; the D gene identity is not certain. The starting material was CD4+ or CD8+ T cells sorted from blood, obtained in a trial of the OX40 agonist ivuxolimab. The source of this sequence is an adult with an advanced solid tumor such as melanoma, head and neck, liver or kidney cancer. In nucleotide form, the sequence is TGTGCCAGCAGTTTGGGCACCGGGGCTGAAGCTTTCTTT. It specifies CASSLGTGAEAFF.